Below are 3 T cell receptor beta chains sequenced from a single sample in a study of T cells after yellow fever vaccination. TCRdb ran MiXCR on the 5' RACE reads and lists one entry per CDR3 protein. There are 450,000 to 600,000 distinct CDR3 sequences in the sample; 17% occur only once, and roughly a sixth lies in the top ten. Source: PBMCs, taken 5 days after the first yellow fever vaccination. All receptors derive from a man aged 18-30 years who received the YFV17D yellow fever vaccine.

As concerns this clonotype: A read error may produce the germline difference seen at one junction end. The chain has TRBV27 and TRBJ2-7; D possibly corresponds to TRBD2 (5 bases). The CDR3 consists of 13 residues. In germline, CDR1 is MNHEY, CDR2 SMNVEV (reference sequence). CDR3 coding DNA: TGTGCCGGCAGTTTGGGTGCGGGCTACGAGCAGTACTTC. It translates to CAGSLGAGYEQYF.

This chain uses TRBV4-3 with TRBJ2-1; TRBD2 aligns across 9 bases. The germline V gene encodes CDR1 LGHNA and CDR2 YSLEER. The CDR3 contains 17 residues. V lost 0 bases to trimming and J lost 3 bases; unmatched junction nucleotides: 6. CDR3 loop: CASSQDSAGGYYNEQFF. CDR3 DNA sequence: TGCGCCAGCAGCCAAGACTCGGCGGGGGGGTACTACAATGAGCAGTTCTTC.

This clonotype was counted a few times. The V gene is TRBV11-2, the J gene TRBJ2-3; D possibly corresponds to TRBD2 (6 bases). V was cut by 2 bases and J by 1 base, with 22 bases left in between. This CDR3 spans 19 amino acids. CDR1 and CDR2 (germline): SGHAT, FQNNGV. DNA of the CDR3: TGTGCCAGCAGCTTAAGTGGGCACCGGCCCGGGGGAGGCACAGATACGCAGTATTTT. This codes for CASSLSGHRPGGGTDTQYF.